The rows below give T cell receptor beta chains drawn from one sample of a study of blood T cell repertoires in COVID-19. Repertoires were generated with immunoSEQ multiplex PCR, while TCRdb's copy carries only in-frame clones and drops some. Here the sample spans roughly 99,000 clones, 84% being singletons. Specimen: peripheral blood. These receptors were taken from a human donor in a cohort sampled during active COVID-19. CDR3s include the opening cysteine and the closing phenylalanine or tryptophan. The D gene is left open where the match is weak. Some rows have no size entry. The others give once, few or many, or a class for an expanded clone.

cdr3_aa cdr3_nt v_call cdr3_length j_call d_call clone_size
CASSPEGPPWEQYF TGCGCCAGCAGCCCGGAGGGACCGCCGTGGGAGCAGTACTTC TRBV5-1 14 TRBJ2-7 - -
CASRLAGGTYNEQFF TGTGCCAGCAGACTAGCGGGAGGCACCTACAATGAGCAGTTCTTC TRBV2 15 TRBJ2-1 TRBD2 -
CASSQDPGGSSPLHF TGTGCCAGCAGCCAAGATCCAGGGGGCTCCTCACCCCTCCACTTT TRBV3-1/TRBV3-2 15 TRBJ1-6 TRBD1 -
CASSSSGRGSDTQYF TGCGCCAGCAGCTCGAGCGGGAGAGGGTCAGATACGCAGTATTTT TRBV5-1 15 TRBJ2-3 TRBD2 -
CAWSVLGGAEQPQHF TGTGCCTGGAGTGTACTGGGGGGGGCTGAACAGCCCCAGCATTTT TRBV30 15 TRBJ1-5 - -
CASSFLAGGTYEQYF TGTGCCAGCAGTTTCCTAGCGGGAGGGACCTACGAGCAGTACTTC TRBV27 15 TRBJ2-7 TRBD2 -
CASSLAGGGTTDTQYF TGTGCCAGCAGCTTAGCCGGCGGGGGCACTACAGATACGCAGTATTTT TRBV7-2 16 TRBJ2-3 - -
CASSPGTGRADTQYF TGCGCCAGCAGCCCGGGGACAGGGAGGGCAGATACGCAGTATTTT TRBV4-3 15 TRBJ2-3 TRBD1 -
CASSWTSGRDTQYF TGTGCCAGCAGTTGGACTAGCGGGAGGGATACGCAGTATTTT TRBV6-6 14 TRBJ2-3 TRBD2 -
CASSQGSESTDTQYF TGCGCCAGCAGCCAAGGGTCAGAAAGCACAGATACGCAGTATTTT TRBV4-3 15 TRBJ2-3 - few